The T cell receptor (beta chain) under discussion was sequenced for a study of siplizumab effects on memory and regulatory T cells. Findings and caveats of the study: Many proliferating CD4+ or CD8+ clones remained unclassified. Roughly 75-95% of them could not be assigned either a naive or a memory phenotype. The naive T cell population seemed more diverse than memory cells and seemed a major contributor to the alloresponse. Significantly reduced by siplizumab was the cumulative frequency of alloreactive sequences, namely those traceable to unstimulated CD4+ memory cells.

Here immunoSEQ multiplex PCR was the method, and the copy in TCRdb shows in-frame clones only, minus some. The table includes 100,000 or so clones, 90% to 95% detected once. As to this clone: Its antigen is unidentified.

V was cut by 2 bases and J by 0 bases, with 18 bases left in between. CDR1 and CDR2 (germline): SGHRS, YFSETQ. CDR3 length equals 18 residues. The chain joins TRBV5-1 to TRBJ2-1; TRBD2 is a possible D gene (8 bases). The clonotype was recovered from a human donor in good health. The sequencing input was Tregs sorted from blood. CDR3 protein: CASSLLGQAGGSYNEQFF. In nucleotides, the CDR3 is TGCGCCAGCAGCTTACTCGGACAGGCGGGGGGCTCCTACAATGAGCAGTTCTTC. Full variable domain (missing parts from reference TRBV5-1 and TRBJ2-1): KAGVTQTPRYLIKTRGQQVTLSCSPISGHRSVSWYQQTPGQGLQFLFEYFSETQRNKGNFPGRFSGRQFSNSRSEMNVSTLELGDSALYLCASSLLGQAGGSYNEQFFGPGTRLTVL.